The sample holds one count of the clone carrying this T cell receptor (beta chain). The antigen is unknown. This entry comes from a study of immune cell composition in non-small cell lung cancer. The normal lung sample lay at least 3 cm, and maximally far, from the tumour. The CDR3 is 17 amino acids. CDR1 SGDLS and CDR2 YYNGEE come from the germline V gene. V was clipped by 2 bases and J by 5 bases; unmatched bases: 11. Method: immunoSEQ multiplex PCR; TCRdb's copy keeps in-frame clones and lacks some. This sample has thousands of clones; roughly four fifths occur once, and the top ten carry roughly 29%. Points from the study as a whole: Shared sequences between tumour-reactive and dominant in vivo clones were not proven. About 80% of squamous and under 35% of adenocarcinoma cases had tumour-associated clones >0.5%.

This chain joins TRBV9 and TRBJ2-1; TRBD1 agrees at 9 bases. The source material was non-adjacent lung tissue. The clonotype originates from a human donor with non-small cell lung cancer. For the CDR3, the DNA is TGTGCCAGCAGCGTCCGAGGGGGACAGGGAGGTGACAATGAGCAGTTCTTC. Protein: CASSVRGGQGGDNEQFF.